This TCR beta chain is drawn from a study of glioma-infiltrating T cells. The study, taken as a whole, reports: Gliomas, especially low-grade, showed above-expected tissue-blood divergence; non-neoplastic patients showed below. Only very few CDR3 sequences appeared in both tissue and blood.

Per the germline V gene, CDR1 is MNHEY and CDR2 is SVGEGT. This CDR3 contains 13 residues. With 6 bases removed from V and 9 bases from J, the gap between germline ends came to 15 bases. The iRepertoire nested amplicon-rescue multiplex PCR amplified TCR alpha and beta CDR3s from RNA. Input was roughly 100-450 ng of tissue mRNA or PBMC total RNA. TCRdb analysed the multiplex PCR reads with MiXCR anew, one entry per CDR3 protein. This table has approximately 120,000 distinct CDR3 sequences, 25% appearing once. This clonotype came up many times. Its antigen is not known. The V and J genes are TRBV6-2 or TRBV6-3 and TRBJ2-1, with D maybe TRBD1 (7 bases). The receptor comes from a human donor with low-grade glioma or glioblastoma, undergoing nonglioma brain surgery, or in good health (not recorded which). Sequencing was performed on glioma tissue, nonneoplastic brain tissue, or PBMCs (not recorded which). The CDR3 is CASSAGTAGEQFF. The CDR3 DNA reads TGTGCCAGCAGCGCGGGGACAGCTGGTGAGCAGTTCTTC.